This TCR beta chain was captured in a study of shared T cell receptors in the human thymus. Germline V gives CDR1 SGHDT, CDR2 YYEEEE. This CDR3 spans 16 amino acids. Trimming took off 0 bases at V and 5 bases at J, with 15 bases between the two ends. The sample holds a few counts of this clone. Assay used: immunoSEQ multiplex PCR; TCRdb lists only in-frame clones, some missing. The repertoire holds over 450,000 clones, with approximately 78% as singletons. These data also featured in a second study, about human thymus T cells. This second study says: Donation was from healthy Finnish infants who were having corrective surgery that addressed congenital heart defects. The thymus tissue came from resections taken during corrective heart surgery. In thymic and blood repertoires alike, V and J usage looked biased. Highly overlapping thymic repertoires in unrelated individuals were reported by related research.

The sequenced material came from thymocytes. This clonotype was obtained from a boy under three years old with a congenital heart defect. This rearrangement joins TRBV5-6 to TRBJ1-5; TRBD1 is a possible D gene (5 bases). The DNA of the CDR3 is TGTGCCAGCAGCTTGGCCCGGCAGGGAAGAGATCAGCCCCAGCATTTT. Translating it yields CASSLARQGRDQPQHF.